This record concerns one T cell receptor beta chain sequence. As yet, its antigen is unknown. At one end, the junction sequence differs from germline, possibly due to a read error. CDR3 size: 15 residues. Germline loops: CDR1 LNHDA, CDR2 SQIVND (reference sequence). 5'RACE template switching added a universal primer site and UMIs to TCR cDNA. TCRdb itself ran the 5' RACE reads through MiXCR, one entry per CDR3 protein. The sample includes around 340,000 distinct CDR3 sequences, 8.5% to 10% of them seen just once. This entry is derived from a study of T cells after yellow fever vaccination. Study in general: The authors prepared low-cell-number fractions using SMART-Seq v4 Ultra Low Input. The study, taken as a whole, reports: The secondary T-cell response peaked on day 5, not day 15, but was weaker. The bulk population could contribute abundant contaminating clonotypes to FACS-sorted repertoires.

Sample: PBMCs, taken on the day of the first yellow fever vaccination. The gene calls are TRBV19 and TRBJ1-1; TRBD1 might be the D (5 bases). This receptor was identified in a man in his late teens or twenties who received the YFV17D yellow fever vaccine. DNA of the CDR3: TGTGCCAGTACTATAGATACAGGAGGCCCCACTGACGCTTTCTTT. This sequence encodes CASTIDTGGPTDAFF.